Following are 18 T cell receptor beta chains from one sample sequenced in a study of CD8+ T cells in alopecia areata. cDNA serving as the sequencing template came from extracted, reverse transcribed RNA. Clones were sequenced by immunoSEQ multiplex PCR, and TCRdb holds only the in-frame ones, with some missing. The sample has 100,000 to 150,000 clones; 45% to 65% are singletons. The sample here was CD4+ T cells sorted from blood, taken at week 0. The receptors were sampled from a human donor with alopecia areata.

The CDR3 DNA sequence: TGCGCCAGCAGCTTGAGAGCGGAAAAGGTCTACGAGCAGTACTTC. It specifies CASSLRAEKVYEQYF. V is TRBV5-1 and J is TRBJ2-7, with D perhaps TRBD2 (5 bases). Germline CDR1 is SGHRS and CDR2 is YFSETQ. The V and J ends lost 1 base and 3 bases respectively, with 14 bases between them. This CDR3 contains 15 residues.

The chain has TRBV30 and TRBJ1-3; D remains unclear. V was trimmed by 2 bases and J by 2 bases, leaving 13 bases between them. Germline V gene sequence: CDR1 GTSNPN, CDR2 SVGIG (reference sequence). This CDR3 is 15 amino acids long. The CDR3, as DNA: TGTGCCTGGAGTTTGAAAGATGGTCCTGGAAACACCATATATTTT. Its translation is CAWSLKDGPGNTIYF.

The rearrangement links TRBV5-1 to TRBJ1-4; D uncertain. V was cut by 0 bases and J by 5 bases, with 8 bases left in between. Germline lookup yields CDR1 SGHRS and CDR2 YFSETQ. CDR3 length equals 14 residues. CDR3 nucleotides: TGCGCCAGCAGCTTGGACAGCGTAAATGAAAAACTGTTTTTT. Amino acid sequence: CASSLDSVNEKLFF.

This clone was seen more than once but under ten times. CDR3 bases: TGCGCCAGCAGCCTGGGACTAGCGGGAGCAGGGCGCACAGATACGCAGTATTTT. Its protein product is CASSLGLAGAGRTDTQYF. The rearrangement uses TRBV5-1 and TRBJ2-3, with TRBD2 matching over 14 bases. The junction had 8 bases not matched to a gene; V was cut back by 4 bases and J by 1 base. This CDR3 has 18 amino acids. Germline V gene sequence: CDR1 SGHRS, CDR2 YFSETQ.

This clone has just a few counts. The V and J genes are TRBV19 and TRBJ2-7; D is unresolved. The CDR3 has 14 amino acids. Trimming took 3 bases from V and 3 from J, leaving 12 bases between them. Germline CDR1 is LNHDA and CDR2 is SQIVND (reference sequence). The CDR3 nucleotides read TGTGCCAGTAGTATTGGGGTTGCCAACTACGAGCAGTACTTC. Residues: CASSIGVANYEQYF.

The V and J genes are TRBV7-9 and TRBJ2-1; maybe TRBD2 (6 bases). The CDR3 covers 15 residues. Germline V CDR1 and CDR2: SEHNR, FQNEAQ (reference sequence). V lost 3 bases, J lost 3 bases, and 12 bases lay in between. DNA for the CDR3: TGTGCCAGCAGCTTGCCGGGGGAGATCTACAATGAGCAGTTCTTC. It codes for CASSLPGEIYNEQFF.

This clone was observed once. This chain joins TRBV5-1 and TRBJ1-2; maybe TRBD1 (5 bases). Germline CDR1 SGHRS, CDR2 YFSETQ. The CDR3 loop spans 12 amino acids. Trimming pared 1 base from V and 6 bases from J, leaving 7 bases between. The CDR3 nucleotides read TGCGCCAGCAGCTTGTCGGGGGATGGCTACACCTTC. It translates to CASSLSGDGYTF.

The chain recombines TRBV4-2 with TRBJ1-2; D unclear. Trimming shortened V by 0 bases and J by 4 bases, and 9 bases separated the two germline ends. Looked up from germline, CDR1 is LGHNA and CDR2 is YNFKEQ. The CDR3 sequence is 14 residues long. The CDR3 loop reads CASSQEVGTYGYTF. DNA for the CDR3: TGTGCCAGCAGCCAAGAAGTGGGTACCTATGGCTACACCTTC.

This clone was seen only a few times. The rearrangement links TRBV7-7 to TRBJ2-5; possibly TRBD2 for D (5 bases). V shed 1 base and J shed 9 bases, with 12 bases lying between them. The CDR3 sequence is 13 residues long. CDR1 and CDR2 (germline): SSHAT, FNYEAQ (reference sequence). The CDR3 coding sequence is TGTGCCAGCAGCTTAGGGCGCGGGCAAGCCCAGTACTTC. This sequence encodes CASSLGRGQAQYF. The complete variable domain, with remaining parts taken from reference TRBV7-7 and TRBJ2-5, reads GAGVSQSPRYKVTKRGQDVTLRCDPISSHATLYWYQQALGQGPEFLTYFNYEAQPDKSGLPSDRFSAERPEGSISTLTIQRTEQRDSAMYRCASSLGRGQAQYFGPGTRLLVL.

This clone has just a few counts. The chain couples TRBV6-6 to TRBJ2-6; D gene uncertain. The V gene lost 0 bases and the J gene lost 0 bases, with 6 bases spanning the gap. CDR3 length: 16 amino acids. Germline CDR1 and CDR2: MNHNY and SVGAGI (reference sequence). The CDR3 DNA sequence: TGTGCCAGCAGTTACTCGCCCAGCTCTGGGGCCAACGTCCTGACTTTC. This sequence encodes CASSYSPSSGANVLTF.

V is TRBV4-1 and J is TRBJ2-1; 7 positions agree with TRBD2. Losses at the gene ends were 7 bases for V and 9 bases for J; bases not matched to a gene: 15. Looked up from germline, CDR1 is MGHRA and CDR2 is YSYEKL. CDR3 size: 15 residues. The DNA for the CDR3 is TGCGCCAGCAAACGAGGGGAACAGTGGGAGGGTGAGCAGTTCTTC. Amino acids: CASKRGEQWEGEQFF.

The V gene is TRBV9, the J gene TRBJ2-2, with D possibly called TRBD1 or TRBD2 (6 bases each). Germline lookup yields CDR1 SGDLS and CDR2 YYNGEE. The CDR3 extends over 18 amino acids. V gave up 4 bases and J gave up 1 base, with 20 bases separating them. The CDR3: CASSLGAEGGWNTGELFF. The CDR3, as DNA: TGTGCCAGCAGCCTTGGAGCCGAGGGGGGATGGAACACCGGGGAGCTGTTTTTT. Drawing the rest from reference TRBV9 and TRBJ2-2, the complete variable domain is DSGVTQTPKHLITATGQRVTLRCSPRSGDLSVYWYQQSLDQGLQFLIQYYNGEERAKGNILERFSAQQFPDLHSELNLSSLELGDSALYFCASSLGAEGGWNTGELFFGEGSRLTVL.

CDR3 sequence (DNA): TGCGCCAGCAGTCAATCGGGCCAGAGGAACACTGAAGCTTTCTTT. Translated, it gives CASSQSGQRNTEAFF. The chain is built from TRBV23-1 and TRBJ1-1, with unresolved D. Being an ORF, TRBV23-1 has a function that is uncertain. The CDR3 runs to 15 residues. V was pared by 0 bases and J by 1 base, with 9 bases between.

This clone showed up just a few times. The rearrangement uses TRBV5-6 and TRBJ1-5, with 7 bases fitting TRBD1. The CDR3 has 19 amino acids. Per the germline V gene, CDR1 is SGHDT and CDR2 is YYEEEE. The trim removed 1 base at V and 3 bases at J, leaving 16 bases unmatched. The CDR3, as DNA: TGTGCCAGCAGCTTGCCGAAATCTCGGGACAGCTCTTTCAATCAGCCCCAGCATTTT. Translation: CASSLPKSRDSSFNQPQHF.

The J gene is TRBJ2-7, the V gene TRBV5-6; no reliable D call. The germline V gene encodes CDR1 SGHDT and CDR2 YYEEEE. The CDR3 is made up of 12 amino acids. Trimming pared 4 bases from V and 7 bases from J, leaving 12 bases between. The CDR3 DNA follows: TGTGCCAGCAGCCTTCTGATGGGGGAGCAGTACTTC. It specifies CASSLLMGEQYF.

The count of this clone is one. The chain is built from TRBV4-1 and TRBJ2-5; 7 nucleotides match TRBD2. CDR3 size: 16 residues. Germline V gene data show CDR1 as MGHRA and CDR2 as YSYEKL. V lost 1 base to trimming and J lost 5 bases; unmatched junction nucleotides: 10. The CDR3 loop reads CASSQVAGGGGETQYF. The CDR3 DNA sequence: TGCGCCAGCAGCCAAGTGGCTGGGGGGGGAGGCGAGACCCAGTACTTC.

Turning to this clone: Other nucleotide sequences from this sample produce the same CDR3. The rearrangement links TRBV6-6 to TRBJ2-1; D may be TRBD2 (5 bases). Germline V CDR1 and CDR2: MNHNY, SVGAGI (reference sequence). The V gene lost 0 bases and the J gene lost 4 bases, with 7 bases spanning the gap. The CDR3 totals 14 residues. CDR3 sequence reads: CASSYSSVYNEQFF. The CDR3 region has the DNA TGTGCCAGCAGTTACTCTAGCGTGTACAATGAGCAGTTCTTC.

This chain joins TRBV27 and TRBJ2-7; no clear D gene. This CDR3 is 14 amino acids long. Germline values: CDR1 MNHEY, CDR2 SMNVEV (reference sequence). V was shortened by 2 bases and J by 5 bases, with 13 bases between the two germline ends. The CDR3 coding sequence is TGTGCCAGCAGTTTAACATCCTGGGGTCACGAGCAGTACTTC. It translates to CASSLTSWGHEQYF.